This TCR beta chain was sequenced for a study of T-cell memory formation after mild COVID-19. Study in general: Largely donor-specific TCR clusters were found. Points from the study as a whole: SARS-CoV-2 specificity of second-wave clones peaking day 37 was unconfirmed. Contracting CD4+ clones sat mainly in CM and EM; CD8+ in EMRA. Several responding clones turned up in pre-infection memory, indicating that cross-reactive memory may have taken part.

The table lists this clonotype with a few counts. Its cognate antigen is unknown. The CDR3 has 16 residues. The V and J ends lost 6 bases and 3 bases, in that order; junction bases with no gene match: 13. The germline gives CDR1 DFQATT, CDR2 SNEGSKA (reference sequence). MiXCR, run by TCRdb on the 5' RACE reads, gives a single entry per CDR3 protein. The data show more than 80,000 distinct CDR3 sequences, around 11% seen once. This clonotype was sampled from an adult woman who had mild COVID-19 (a few samples of this study predate the infection). Cell type and time point are not known. Sequenced: PBMCs or a T cell subset sorted from them (not recorded which). V is TRBV20-1 and J is TRBJ2-1, with TRBD1 matching over 8 bases. Here the CDR3 reads CSATRPGQEIYNEQFF. CDR3 DNA: TGCAGTGCAACCAGGCCGGGACAGGAGATCTACAATGAGCAGTTCTTC.